This is a list of T cell receptor beta chains from one sample in a study of a mutant IDH1 vaccine in newly diagnosed glioma. Sequenced by immunoSEQ multiplex PCR; TCRdb stores in-frame clones only, minus some. This sample has approximately 60,000 clones; 70% to 90% occur once, and the top ten carry 1.6%. These receptors lack a known antigen. The sequencing used PBMCs, collected from a glioma patient whose treatment included an IDH1 peptide vaccine. The receptors originated from a man in his forties with glioma. Both conserved end residues are part of each CDR3. D genes are given only for firm matches. For some rows the clone size is stated as once, few or many, or as a class when expanded; others skip it.

TRBD1	TRBV7-9	few	TRBJ1-3	TGTGCCAGCAGCCATCGACAGGGTACGGGAAACACCATATATTTT	CASSHRQGTGNTIYF
TRBD1	TRBV6-1	.	TRBJ2-3	TGTGCCAGCAGTGACTTAGGACAGGGGTTCGATACGCAGTATTTT	CASSDLGQGFDTQYF
.	TRBV7-9	once	TRBJ1-2	TGTGCCAGCAGCCCAAGCTTTTCTGGGAACTATGGCTACACCTTC	CASSPSFSGNYGYTF
.	TRBV11-2	.	TRBJ1-1	TGTGCCAGCAGCTTAAGTCTGAACACTGAAGCTTTCTTT	CASSLSLNTEAFF
.	TRBV19	once	TRBJ2-7	TGTGCCAGTAGTGTACAGGCCTCCTACGAGCAGTACTTC	CASSVQASYEQYF
.	TRBV7-2	.	TRBJ2-3	TGTGCCAGCAGCCCCCGCCGGGAATCAGATACGCAGTATTTT	CASSPRRESDTQYF
.	TRBV4-3	.	TRBJ2-7	TGCGCCAGCAGCCAAGTCACCGGGACCCACGAGCAGTACTTC	CASSQVTGTHEQYF
.	TRBV5-6	few	TRBJ2-7	TGTGCCAGCAGCTGGGACCCCTGGGGCTTC	CASSWDPWGF
.	TRBV19	few	TRBJ2-1	TGTGCCAGTAGCCCCGTGGGTGGCGGGACTGAGCAGTTCTTC	CASSPVGGGTEQFF
.	TRBV5-4	.	TRBJ2-7	TGTGCCAGCAGCTTGAACACCTACGAGCAGTACTTC	CASSLNTYEQYF
.	TRBV18	.	TRBJ1-1	TGTGCCAGCTCGTGGACCCCCGAGGAGACTGAAGCTTTCTTT	CASSWTPEETEAFF
.	TRBV9	.	TRBJ1-2	TGTGCCAGCAGCGTAAGCAAAACAGGGTTTCGCATGGGCTACACCTTC	CASSVSKTGFRMGYTF
TRBD1	TRBV7-6	.	TRBJ2-7	TGTGCCAGCAGCTTATCGGGACAGGCCTACGAGCAGTACTTC	CASSLSGQAYEQYF
TRBD2	TRBV29-1	.	TRBJ2-3	TGCAGCGTTTTGGGACTAGCGGGTCGCACAGATACGCAGTATTTT	CSVLGLAGRTDTQYF
.	TRBV5-6	.	TRBJ2-5	TGTGCCAGCAGCTCGACAGTCCTCCGGTGGACCCAGTACTTC	CASSSTVLRWTQYF
TRBD2	TRBV15	.	TRBJ2-5	TGTGCCACCAGCAGAGGACTAGCGAGACAAGAGACCCAGTACTTC	CATSRGLARQETQYF
TRBD2	TRBV7-7	.	TRBJ2-5	TGTGCTAGCACCTCCCGGTTGACTAGCGGGAGAGGGGAGACCCAGTACTTC	CASTSRLTSGRGETQYF
TRBD2	TRBV9	once	TRBJ2-7	TGTGCCAGCAGCGTGTGGCGTCTACACGGGAGGGCCCCCAGCTCCTACGAGCAGTACTTC	CASSVWRLHGRAPSSYEQYF
.	TRBV2	.	TRBJ2-3	TGTGCCAGCAGTGCGTTACGGGGGAGCACAGATACGCAGTATTTT	CASSALRGSTDTQYF
.	TRBV5-1	.	TRBJ1-3	TGCGCCAGCAGTTGGGGCCGAGGAAACACCATATATTTT	CASSWGRGNTIYF
TRBD1	TRBV6-5	.	TRBJ1-5	TGTGCCAGCAGTTACACGACAGGGTCCGATCAGCCCCAGCATTTT	CASSYTTGSDQPQHF
.	TRBV5-5	.	TRBJ2-7	TGTGCCAGCAGCTTCGGCTATAACAGGGTGGGGTACGAGCAGTACTTC	CASSFGYNRVGYEQYF
TRBD1	TRBV4-3	.	TRBJ2-2	TGCGCCAGCAGCCAAGATCCAGGGGGTATGAACACCGGGGAGCTGTTTTTT	CASSQDPGGMNTGELFF
.	TRBV19	few	TRBJ1-5	TGTGCCAGTAGTGAGGGAAAACGGGGGCAGCCCCAGCATTTT	CASSEGKRGQPQHF
.	TRBV6-1	.	TRBJ2-7	TGTGCCAGCAGTGATACCGGGGGCTCCTACGAGCAGTACTTC	CASSDTGGSYEQYF
.	TRBV7-9	.	TRBJ1-2	TGTGCCAGCAGCTTGGTTTCGGGACGGAACTATGGCTACACCTTC	CASSLVSGRNYGYTF
.	TRBV10-3	few	TRBJ1-5	TGTGCCATCAGTGAGTCGGGGGTGGCGGGTCAGCCCCAGCATTTT	CAISESGVAGQPQHF
.	TRBV5-1	.	TRBJ2-1	TGCGCCAGAAATCCCCCCGTGGAGGCGGCCTACAATGAGCAGTTCTTC	CARNPPVEAAYNEQFF
.	TRBV5-1	.	TRBJ1-1	TGCGCCAGCAGACCTGATCTGGAGCGCATGAACACTGAAGCTTTCTTT	CASRPDLERMNTEAFF
.	TRBV14	once	TRBJ1-1	TGTGCCAGCCTAAAGAACGAAGCTGAAGCTTTCTTT	CASLKNEAEAFF
.	TRBV18	.	TRBJ1-3	TGTGCCAGCCTCCCGGCGGGGCGGTTGTCTGGAAACACCATATATTTT	CASLPAGRLSGNTIYF
.	TRBV5-6	.	TRBJ1-4	TGTGCCAGCAGCGAACTAGGTCGCGAGGATGAAAAACTGTTTTTT	CASSELGREDEKLFF
.	TRBV21-1	.	TRBJ2-7	TGTGCCAGCAACGTAGCCCTAAGCTACTACGAGCAGTACTTC	CASNVALSYYEQYF
.	TRBV5-1	.	TRBJ2-7	TGCGCCAGCAGCCCCAGCCACGGGGGCGGCTACGAGCAGTACTTC	CASSPSHGGGYEQYF
.	TRBV7-9	once	TRBJ2-2	TGTGCCAGAGTACGTAGCGAGAACACCGGGGAGCTGTTTTTT	CARVRSENTGELFF
.	TRBV4-2	.	TRBJ2-7	TGTGCCAGCAGCCAAGCCGCTAGGGCCTACGAGCAGTACTTC	CASSQAARAYEQYF
.	TRBV27	.	TRBJ1-1	TGTGCCAGCAGCCAGGCGAACACTGAAGCTTTCTTT	CASSQANTEAFF
.	TRBV6-1	.	TRBJ2-1	TGTGCCAGCAAGAGCCGGGAGAACTACAATGAGCAGTTCTTC	CASKSRENYNEQFF
.	TRBV18	.	TRBJ1-3	TGTGCCAGCTCACCAGGTTTGCAGGGAAACACCATATATTTT	CASSPGLQGNTIYF
TRBD1	TRBV5-6	.	TRBJ1-5	TGTGCCAGCAGCTTCCGACAGGGTGTTCAGCCCCAGCATTTT	CASSFRQGVQPQHF
.	TRBV28	.	TRBJ2-7	TGTGCCAGCAAGGGGGACCTCTACGAGCAGTACTTC	CASKGDLYEQYF
.	TRBV19	few	TRBJ1-2	TGTGCCAGTAGTACGGGACTTGCTGGCTACACCTTC	CASSTGLAGYTF
TRBD2	TRBV7-8	.	TRBJ2-5	TGTGCCAGCACTTCCCGGACTAGTACAGAGACCCAGTACTTC	CASTSRTSTETQYF
TRBD1	TRBV9	few	TRBJ1-1	TGTGCCAGCACCAAGAGGGGACAGTTCAACACTGAAGCTTTCTTT	CASTKRGQFNTEAFF
TRBD1	TRBV23-1	.	TRBJ2-7	TGCGCCAGCAGAGACAGGGAAGGACTCGAGCAGTACTTC	CASRDREGLEQYF
TRBD1	TRBV2	.	TRBJ2-7	TGTGCCACCTCTCAGGGACAGGGGCCCAGCGAGCAGTACTTC	CATSQGQGPSEQYF
.	TRBV6-5	.	TRBJ1-5	TGTGCCAGCAGCCCCAGCCCCAAGCAGCCCCAGCATTTT	CASSPSPKQPQHF
.	TRBV9	.	TRBJ2-2	TGTGCCAGCAAATCAGGTTGGGGCCAACACACCGGGGAGCTGTTTTTT	CASKSGWGQHTGELFF
TRBD1	TRBV2	.	TRBJ2-3	TGTGCCAGCACCCCGACAGGGGGCGCAGATACGCAGTATTTT	CASTPTGGADTQYF
.	TRBV7-2	.	TRBJ1-5	TGTGCCAGCAGCTTAGCGCTAAGGGGTCAGGGGCCCCAGCATTTT	CASSLALRGQGPQHF
TRBD2	TRBV9	.	TRBJ2-1	TGTGCCAGCAGCGAGAGGACGGCAGGACTAGCGGGGAACAATGAGCAGTTCTTC	CASSERTAGLAGNNEQFF
.	TRBV7-9	few	TRBJ1-1	TGTGCCAGCAGCTTAAGATTATGGGACACAAACATGAACACTGAAGCTTTCTTT	CASSLRLWDTNMNTEAFF
.	TRBV5-1	.	TRBJ1-4	TGCGCCAGCAGCGCCAGACAGTACCGGCGGTCGGAACTGTTTTTT	CASSARQYRRSELFF
.	TRBV25-1	few	TRBJ1-4	TGTGCCGCCATCAGACTCCCTGACGAAAAACTGTTTTTT	CAAIRLPDEKLFF
.	TRBV4-2	.	TRBJ2-6	TGTGCCAGCAGCCAAGATCGGGGTTCTGGGGCCAACGTCCTGACTTTC	CASSQDRGSGANVLTF
.	TRBV2	.	TRBJ1-2	TGTGCCAGCAGAACAGGCCTATATGGCTACACCTTC	CASRTGLYGYTF
TRBD2	TRBV2	.	TRBJ2-2	TGTGCCAGCATTGGGAGGGAGTACGGGGAGCTGTTTTTT	CASIGREYGELFF
.	TRBV12-2	.	TRBJ1-2	TGTGCAAGTCGCTTAGTGGTCTATTTCTTCTATGGCTACACCTTC	CASRLVVYFFYGYTF